The T cell receptor beta chain under discussion was sequenced for a study of blood T cell repertoires in COVID-19. Overall study context: The cDNA or gDNA used as material had been derived from T cells, B-cell-depleted T cells, or PBMCs.

The V gene end was trimmed by 5 bases and the J gene end by 3 bases; junction bases not matched to a gene: 5. This CDR3 region has 14 residues. Germline CDR1 MNHEY, CDR2 SMNVEV (reference sequence). The authors' processing: The authors estimated nucleated cell counts from reference gene primer amplification. This table comes from immunoSEQ multiplex PCR, and its TCRdb copy is limited to in-frame clones, with some not included. V and J calls plus clone size are reproduced from that table; the DNA served to infer D and trimming. The sample consists of hundreds of thousands of clones, about 87% of them appearing once. Participant-given clinical history determined each cohort assignment.

Sequenced material: PBMCs or T cells enriched from blood (not recorded which). The chain couples TRBV27 to TRBJ1-2; 8 bases map to TRBD1. This sequence originates from a woman younger than 30 who had recovered from COVID-19. CDR3 DNA sequence: TGTGCCAGCAGTCCAACAGGGGGATACTATGGCTACACCTTC. This gives the protein CASSPTGGYYGYTF.